The clone carrying this T cell receptor (beta chain) was seen many times. No antigen is known for it. Each CDR3 protein gets one entry after TCRdb re-called the RT-PCR reads with MiXCR. This table holds 500,000 or so distinct CDR3 sequences, 10% to 11% found once. The sample comes from a study of response to subunit inactivated influenza vaccine. The germline gives CDR1 MNHNY, CDR2 SVGAGI (reference sequence). The CDR3 sequence is 12 residues long. The V and J ends lost 3 bases and 10 bases respectively, with 10 bases between them. General study findings and limits: There was a suggestion from the authors that each seasonal influenza vaccination recruits few new T cells.

The specimen comprised PBMCs from blood, sampled about 6 weeks after vaccination. The chain couples TRBV6-6 to TRBJ2-1; D is unclear. The receptor's source is a man aged 50 to 60 who received an inactivated influenza vaccine. The CDR3 DNA reads as TGTGCCAGCAGTTATCGAATGGGGGAGCAGTTCTTC. Residues: CASSYRMGEQFF.